This T cell receptor beta chain came from a study of blood T cell repertoires in COVID-19. As for the study in general: Sites in the United States, Italy and Spain provided acute and convalescent COVID-19 samples. From T cells, B-cell-depleted T cells, or PBMCs came the material, which was cDNA or gDNA.

Authors' analysis steps: Amplification with reference gene primers provided the estimates of nucleated cell counts. The table came from immunoSEQ multiplex PCR; TCRdb's copy has only in-frame clones and leaves some out. V and J calls and clone size follow that table, whereas D and trimming were derived from the DNA. The sample includes approximately 70,000 clones, around nine tenths seen only once; the top ten take 13%. The sequencing input was peripheral blood. The source is a woman aged 60-70 years with acute or convalescent COVID-19.

The CDR3 loop is CSVEGTGAATGELFF. CDR3 bases: TGCAGCGTTGAAGGGACAGGGGCGGCCACCGGGGAGCTGTTTTTT. V is TRBV29-1 and J is TRBJ2-2; 9 positions agree with TRBD1. This CDR3 has 15 residues. Germline V gene sequence: CDR1 SQVTM, CDR2 ANQGSEA. After removal of 1 base from V and 4 bases from J, the junction contained 4 bases not matched to a gene.